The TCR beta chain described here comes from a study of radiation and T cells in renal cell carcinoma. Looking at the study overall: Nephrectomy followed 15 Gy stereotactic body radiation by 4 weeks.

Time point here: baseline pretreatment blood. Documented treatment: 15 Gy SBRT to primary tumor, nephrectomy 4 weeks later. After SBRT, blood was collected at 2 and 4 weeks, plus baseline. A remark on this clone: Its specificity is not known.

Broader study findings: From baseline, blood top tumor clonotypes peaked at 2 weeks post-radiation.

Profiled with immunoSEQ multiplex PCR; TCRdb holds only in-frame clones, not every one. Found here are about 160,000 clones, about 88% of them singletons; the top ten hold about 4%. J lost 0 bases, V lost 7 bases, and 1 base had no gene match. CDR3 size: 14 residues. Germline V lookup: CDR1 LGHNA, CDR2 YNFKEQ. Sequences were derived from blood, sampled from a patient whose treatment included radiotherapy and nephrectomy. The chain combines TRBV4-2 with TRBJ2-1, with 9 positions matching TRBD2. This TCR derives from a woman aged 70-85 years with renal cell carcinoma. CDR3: CASKAGGSYNEQFF. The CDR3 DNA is TGTGCCAGCAAAGCGGGGGGCTCCTACAATGAGCAGTTCTTC.